The 21 T cell receptor beta chains in this list originate from one sample, sequenced in a study of blood T cell repertoires in COVID-19. Data came from immunoSEQ multiplex PCR; TCRdb stores just in-frame clones and leaves some out. The sample shows 80,000 or so clones, roughly nine tenths of them seen only once. Sample: peripheral blood. These receptor sequences come from a man in his forties or fifties with acute or convalescent COVID-19.

This chain links TRBV6-6 with TRBJ1-5; D is ambiguous. CDR1 and CDR2 from the germline V gene are MNHNY and SVGAGI (reference sequence). Trimming shortened V by 6 bases and J by 2 bases, and 8 bases separated the two germline ends. This CDR3 has 13 residues. Here the CDR3 reads CASRPRGNQPQHF. CDR3 nucleotides: TGTGCCAGCAGACCACGGGGCAATCAGCCCCAGCATTTT.

This chain uses TRBV5-1 with TRBJ2-2; D call uncertain. This CDR3 spans 13 amino acids. Germline loops: CDR1 SGHRS, CDR2 YFSETQ. V lost 4 bases and J 3 bases, leaving 7 bases between the germline ends. The CDR3 here is CASSPRDTGELFF. DNA of the CDR3: TGCGCCAGCAGCCCCCGCGACACCGGGGAGCTGTTTTTT.

The chain joins TRBV7-2 to TRBJ2-1; D perhaps matches TRBD1 (5 bases). The CDR3 totals 16 residues. Germline loops: CDR1 SGHTA, CDR2 FQGNSA. Trimming stripped 6 bases from V and 5 bases from J, with 20 bases between. The CDR3 is CASSPASGRINNEQFF. The CDR3 bases are TGTGCCAGCAGTCCCGCGTCAGGGCGGATAAACAATGAGCAGTTCTTC.

This chain connects TRBV12-3 or TRBV12-4 to TRBJ1-5, with D hard to call. CDR3 length: 13 residues. V lost 1 base to trimming and J lost 11 bases, with 12 bases between them. CDR3 loop: CASSLGGRGAQHF. The CDR3 bases are TGTGCCAGCAGTTTAGGCGGGCGCGGGGCCCAGCATTTT.

The rearrangement links TRBV9 to TRBJ2-1, with TRBD1 matching over 7 bases. The germline V gene has CDR1 SGDLS and CDR2 YYNGEE. With 0 bases clipped from V and 4 bases from J, the junction kept 4 bases outside the gene matches. This CDR3 has 15 amino acids. DNA of the CDR3: TGTGCCAGCAGCGTAGGAGGACAGGATTACAATGAGCAGTTCTTC. As protein: CASSVGGQDYNEQFF.

Points on this clone: One end of the junction does not line up with germline, which may come from a read error. This chain links TRBV10-3 with TRBJ1-5, with D uncertain. CDR1 and CDR2 (germline): ENHRY, SYGVKD. The CDR3 runs 14 residues. For the CDR3, the DNA is TGTGGGTTTAGCCATGTGGTGGTTGATCGACCACATGACTTT. This sequence encodes CGFSHVVVDRPHDF.

This clone was found a few times. This CDR3 is CSVGLAGGQETQYF. Written as DNA, the CDR3 is TGCAGCGTTGGACTAGCGGGGGGACAAGAGACCCAGTACTTC. The gene calls are TRBV29-1 and TRBJ2-5; 13 bases are a match to TRBD2. The CDR3 extends over 14 amino acids. Germline values: CDR1 SQVTM, CDR2 ANQGSEA. The V segment lost 4 bases and the J segment 2 bases; nucleotides outside the gene matches: 1.

This clone was seen a single time. The rearrangement uses TRBV19 and TRBJ2-2; tentatively, D is TRBD1 (6 bases). The germline V gene encodes CDR1 LNHDA and CDR2 SQIVND (reference sequence). V was clipped by 0 bases and J by 4 bases, with 12 bases between them. This CDR3 is built from 16 residues. The CDR3 sequence: CASSIEGASRTGELFF. The CDR3 bases are TGTGCCAGTAGTATAGAGGGGGCCAGTCGCACCGGGGAGCTGTTTTTT.

The J gene is TRBJ2-7, the V gene TRBV5-1; 10 bases align to TRBD1. With 4 bases clipped from V and 5 bases from J, the junction kept 6 bases outside the gene matches. The CDR3 loop spans 14 amino acids. Germline V CDR1 and CDR2: SGHRS, YFSETQ. This chain's CDR3 is CASSTDRGWDEQYF. DNA for the CDR3: TGCGCCAGCAGCACGGACAGGGGGTGGGACGAGCAGTACTTC.

The chain links TRBV7-9 to TRBJ1-2; TRBD1 might be the D (6 bases). Germline V CDR1 and CDR2: SEHNR, FQNEAQ (reference sequence). The CDR3 is 12 residues long. V was cut by 5 bases and J by 7 bases, with 11 bases left in between. The CDR3: CASSQQGFGYTF. In DNA, the CDR3 is TGTGCCAGCAGCCAACAGGGTTTTGGCTACACCTTC.

V usage is TRBV4-2 and J usage is TRBJ1-5, with D tentatively TRBD1 (5 bases). Germline CDR1 and CDR2: LGHNA and YNFKEQ. Between the trimmed V and J ends, which lost 1 base and 4 bases, there was a span of 8 bases. The CDR3 length is 14 residues. The CDR3 DNA is TGTGCCAGCAGCCAAGCAGGGTTGAATCAGCCCCAGCATTTT. It yields the protein CASSQAGLNQPQHF.

V gene TRBV2 combines with J gene TRBJ1-4; D gene ambiguous. The V gene lost 3 bases and the J gene lost 7 bases, with 9 bases spanning the gap. There are 13 residues in the CDR3. Germline V CDR1 and CDR2: SNHLY, FYNNEI. The CDR3 DNA reads TGTGCCAGCAGTGAGCGGCGTCCTGAAAAACTGTTTTTT. It specifies CASSERRPEKLFF.

This clone was recorded a few times. The CDR3 spells CASTGFSNSPLHF. The DNA of the CDR3 is TGTGCCAGCACCGGGTTCTCTAATTCACCCCTCCACTTT. The chain employs TRBV2 and TRBJ1-6; D is unclear. With 7 bases removed from V and 6 bases from J, the gap between germline ends came to 10 bases. This CDR3 contains 13 residues. Per the germline V gene, CDR1 is SNHLY and CDR2 is FYNNEI.

The chain joins TRBV3-1 (or the pseudogene TRBV3-2) to TRBJ1-5; D is uncertain. The CDR3 has 13 residues. CDR1 LGHDT and CDR2 YNNKEL come from the germline V gene (reference sequence). V was pared by 5 bases and J by 6 bases, with 11 bases between. The CDR3 sequence: CASSNGLAQPQHF. In DNA form, the CDR3 reads TGTGCCAGCAGCAATGGACTAGCTCAGCCCCAGCATTTT.

This chain joins TRBV3-1 (or the pseudogene TRBV3-2) and TRBJ2-5, with 10 bases that match TRBD1. The CDR3 consists of 18 residues. Germline V CDR1 and CDR2: LGHDT, YNNKEL (reference sequence). Trimming removed 4 bases from V and 4 bases from J; junction bases left unmatched: 15. The CDR3 region has the DNA TGTGCCAGCAGCCTTGTAGTGTCTGGACAGGGGGTTCGAGAGACCCAGTACTTC. Translation: CASSLVVSGQGVRETQYF.

This chain connects TRBV5-1 to TRBJ2-5; 7 bases are shared with TRBD1. Germline CDR1 SGHRS, CDR2 YFSETQ. The CDR3 spans 14 residues. Trimming at V came to 4 bases and at J to 3 bases, leaving 6 bases not matched to a gene. The CDR3 DNA follows: TGCGCCAGCAGCCTACAGGGGTCCAAAGAGACCCAGTACTTC. Its translation is CASSLQGSKETQYF.

The gene calls are TRBV7-3 and TRBJ1-1, with a tentative D call TRBD1 (5 bases). The germline gives CDR1 SGHTA, CDR2 FQGTGA. The V end was cut by 8 bases, the J end by 2 bases, with 12 bases between. This CDR3 comprises 13 residues. The CDR3 loop reads CASSQGGNTEAFF. Here the CDR3 DNA reads TGTGCCAGCTCTCAGGGAGGAAACACTGAAGCTTTCTTT.

CDR3 sequence: CASSLRGSEPLHF. CDR3 nucleotides: TGTGCCAGCAGCTTAAGGGGCAGTGAGCCCCTCCACTTT. The chain recombines TRBV7-3 with TRBJ1-6, with a possible D match to TRBD1 (5 bases). The germline V and J ends were trimmed by 1 base and 13 bases, with 11 bases remaining between them. The length of the CDR3 is 13 residues. Germline CDR1 and CDR2: SGHTA and FQGTGA.

The V gene is TRBV5-6, the J gene TRBJ2-5; 8 nucleotides line up with TRBD1. V lost 3 bases and J lost 3; bases outside the gene matches: 10. The germline V gene has CDR1 SGHDT and CDR2 YYEEEE. The CDR3 extends over 16 amino acids. CDR3 region: CASSYRTGSVEETQYF. The CDR3 DNA reads TGTGCCAGCAGCTATCGGACAGGGAGCGTGGAAGAGACCCAGTACTTC.

A few counts support this clone. This chain uses TRBV19 with TRBJ2-7, with TRBD1 matching over 12 bases. Trimming at V came to 5 bases and at J to 0 bases, leaving 11 bases not matched to a gene. The CDR3 contains 18 residues. Germline lookup yields CDR1 LNHDA and CDR2 SQIVND (reference sequence). The CDR3 nucleotides read TGTGCCAGTAGTCCTAGGGCCGGGACAGGGGGCAACTCCTACGAGCAGTACTTC. Protein sequence: CASSPRAGTGGNSYEQYF.

The chain carries TRBV5-6 and TRBJ2-4; D possibly corresponds to TRBD2 (5 bases). This CDR3 is 15 amino acids long. Germline CDR1 SGHDT, CDR2 YYEEEE. V shed 1 base and J shed 6 bases, with 14 bases lying between them. CDR3 region: CASSLWGAKGNIQYF. The CDR3 bases are TGTGCCAGCAGCTTGTGGGGAGCCAAGGGAAACATTCAGTACTTC.